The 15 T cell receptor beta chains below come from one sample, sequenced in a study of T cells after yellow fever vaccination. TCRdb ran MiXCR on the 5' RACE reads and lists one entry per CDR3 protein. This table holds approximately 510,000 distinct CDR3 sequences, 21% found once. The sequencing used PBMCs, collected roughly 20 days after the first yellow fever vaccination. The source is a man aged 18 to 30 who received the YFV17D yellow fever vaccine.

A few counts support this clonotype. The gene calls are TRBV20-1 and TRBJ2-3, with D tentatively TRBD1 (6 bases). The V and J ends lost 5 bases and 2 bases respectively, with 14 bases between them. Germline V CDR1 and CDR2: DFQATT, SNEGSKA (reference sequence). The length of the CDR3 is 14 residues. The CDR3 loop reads CSAEPGQITDTQYF. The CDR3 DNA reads TGCAGTGCTGAACCGGGACAAATCACAGATACGCAGTATTTT.

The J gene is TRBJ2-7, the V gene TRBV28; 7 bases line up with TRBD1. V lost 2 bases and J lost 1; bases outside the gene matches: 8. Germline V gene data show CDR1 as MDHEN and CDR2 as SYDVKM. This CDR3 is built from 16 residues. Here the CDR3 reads CASSLNRDSASYEQYV. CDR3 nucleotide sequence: TGTGCCAGCAGTTTAAACCGGGACAGCGCGTCCTACGAGCAGTACGTC.

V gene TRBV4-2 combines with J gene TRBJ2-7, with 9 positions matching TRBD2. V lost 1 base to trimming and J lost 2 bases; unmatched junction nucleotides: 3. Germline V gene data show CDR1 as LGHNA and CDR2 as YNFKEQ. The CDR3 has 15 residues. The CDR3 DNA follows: TGTGCCAGCAGCCAAGTGGGCGGGGGGGCCTACGAGCAGTACTTC. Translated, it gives CASSQVGGGAYEQYF.

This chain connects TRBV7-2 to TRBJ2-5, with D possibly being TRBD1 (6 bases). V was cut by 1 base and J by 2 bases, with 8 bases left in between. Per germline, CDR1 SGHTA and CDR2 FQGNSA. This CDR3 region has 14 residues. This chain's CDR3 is CASSLDRVQETQYF. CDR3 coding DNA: TGTGCCAGCAGCTTAGACAGGGTTCAAGAGACCCAGTACTTC.

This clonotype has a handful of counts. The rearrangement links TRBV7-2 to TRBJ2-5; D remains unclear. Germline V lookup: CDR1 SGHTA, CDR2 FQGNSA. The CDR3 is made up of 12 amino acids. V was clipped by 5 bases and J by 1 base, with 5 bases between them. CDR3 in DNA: TGTGCCAGCAGCAGGTTCCAAGAGACCCAGTACTTC. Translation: CASSRFQETQYF.

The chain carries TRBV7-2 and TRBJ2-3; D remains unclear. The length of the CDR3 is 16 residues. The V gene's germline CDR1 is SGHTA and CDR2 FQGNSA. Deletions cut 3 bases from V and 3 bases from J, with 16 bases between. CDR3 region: CASSFKVSPWTDTQYF. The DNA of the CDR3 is TGTGCCAGCAGCTTCAAAGTGTCACCCTGGACAGATACGCAGTATTTT.

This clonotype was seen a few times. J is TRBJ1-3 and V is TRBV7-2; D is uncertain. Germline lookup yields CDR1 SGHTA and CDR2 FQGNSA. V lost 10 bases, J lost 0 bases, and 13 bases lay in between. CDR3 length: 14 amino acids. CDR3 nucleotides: TGTGCCACCGCGTTCGGCATCTCTGGAAACACCATATATTTT. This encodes CATAFGISGNTIYF.

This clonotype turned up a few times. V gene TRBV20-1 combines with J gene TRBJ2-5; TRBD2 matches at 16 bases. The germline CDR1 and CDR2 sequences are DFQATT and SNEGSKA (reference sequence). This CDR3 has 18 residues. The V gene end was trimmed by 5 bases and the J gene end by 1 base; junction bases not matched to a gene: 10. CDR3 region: CSAFPGLAGGPLQETQYF. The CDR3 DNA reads TGCAGTGCTTTTCCGGGACTAGCGGGGGGGCCTCTCCAAGAGACCCAGTACTTC.

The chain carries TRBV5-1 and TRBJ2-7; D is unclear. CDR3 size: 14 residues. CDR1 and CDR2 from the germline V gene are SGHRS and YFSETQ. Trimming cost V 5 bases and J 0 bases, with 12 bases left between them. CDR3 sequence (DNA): TGCGCCAGCAGTCTCGAACAGAGCTCCTACGAGCAGTACTTC. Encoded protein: CASSLEQSSYEQYF.

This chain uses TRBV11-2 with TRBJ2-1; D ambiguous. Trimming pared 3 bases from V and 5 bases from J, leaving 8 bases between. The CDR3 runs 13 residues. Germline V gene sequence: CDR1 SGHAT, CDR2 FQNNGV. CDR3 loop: CASSFIRDNEQFF. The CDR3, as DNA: TGTGCCAGCAGCTTTATTCGAGACAATGAGCAGTTCTTC.

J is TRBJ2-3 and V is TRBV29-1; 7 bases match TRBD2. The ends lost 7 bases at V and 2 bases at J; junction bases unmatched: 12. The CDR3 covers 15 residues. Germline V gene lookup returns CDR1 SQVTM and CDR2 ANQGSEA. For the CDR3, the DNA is TGCAGCGGAATCTGGCTAGCGGACTCCACAGATACGCAGTATTTT. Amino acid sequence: CSGIWLADSTDTQYF.

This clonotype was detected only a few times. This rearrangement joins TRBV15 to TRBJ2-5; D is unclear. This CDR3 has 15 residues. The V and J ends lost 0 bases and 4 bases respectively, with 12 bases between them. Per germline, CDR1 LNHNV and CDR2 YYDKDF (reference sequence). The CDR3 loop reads CATSRDLGPRETQYF. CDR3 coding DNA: TGTGCCACCAGCAGAGATTTGGGCCCTAGAGAGACCCAGTACTTC.

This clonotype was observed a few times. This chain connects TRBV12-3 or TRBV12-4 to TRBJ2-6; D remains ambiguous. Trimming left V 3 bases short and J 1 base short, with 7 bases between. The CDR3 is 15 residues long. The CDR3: CASSFFGSGANVLTF. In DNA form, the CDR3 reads TGTGCCAGCAGTTTCTTCGGATCTGGGGCCAACGTCCTGACTTTC.

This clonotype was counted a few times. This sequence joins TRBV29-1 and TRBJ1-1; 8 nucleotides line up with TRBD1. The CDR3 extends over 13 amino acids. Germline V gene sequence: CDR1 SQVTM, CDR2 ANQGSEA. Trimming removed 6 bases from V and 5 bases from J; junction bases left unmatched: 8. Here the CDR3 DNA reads TGCAGCGTATCACCGGGACAGGAAACTGAAGCTTTCTTT. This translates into CSVSPGQETEAFF.

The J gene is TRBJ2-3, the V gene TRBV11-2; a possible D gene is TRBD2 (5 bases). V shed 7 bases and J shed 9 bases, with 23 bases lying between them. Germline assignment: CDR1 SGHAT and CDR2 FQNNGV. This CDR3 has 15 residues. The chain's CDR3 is CASTLALVGMDTQYF. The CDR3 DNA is TGTGCCAGCACCCTAGCTTTAGTAGGGATGGACACGCAGTATTTT.